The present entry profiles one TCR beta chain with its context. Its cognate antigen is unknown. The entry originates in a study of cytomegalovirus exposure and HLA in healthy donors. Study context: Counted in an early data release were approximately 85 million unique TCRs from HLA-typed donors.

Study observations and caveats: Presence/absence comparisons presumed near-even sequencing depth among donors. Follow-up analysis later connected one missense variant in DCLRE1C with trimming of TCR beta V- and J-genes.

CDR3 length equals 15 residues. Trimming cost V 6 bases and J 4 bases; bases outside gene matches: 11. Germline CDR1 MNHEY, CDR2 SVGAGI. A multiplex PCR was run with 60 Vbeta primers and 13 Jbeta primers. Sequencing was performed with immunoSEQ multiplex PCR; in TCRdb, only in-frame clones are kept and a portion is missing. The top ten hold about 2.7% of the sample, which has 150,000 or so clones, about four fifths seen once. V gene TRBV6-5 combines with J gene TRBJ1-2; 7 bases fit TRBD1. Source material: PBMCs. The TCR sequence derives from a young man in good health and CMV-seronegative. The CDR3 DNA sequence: TGTGCCAGCAGCCGGGGGACAGTGTCCTCCTATGGCTACACCTTC. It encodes CASSRGTVSSYGYTF.